This T cell receptor beta chain was observed in a study of cytomegalovirus exposure and HLA in healthy donors. Study information: Most genotyped donors, over 70% of about 430, had Caucasian-associated genetic ancestry.

With respect to this clone: Its antigen is not known.

Notes on the study in general: TCR beta V- and J-gene trimming, according to a later analysis, was linked to a missense DCLRE1C variant.

In the PCR, 60 Vbeta and 13 Jbeta primers were used. This table comes from immunoSEQ multiplex PCR, and its TCRdb copy is limited to in-frame clones, with some not included. The table has about 130,000 clones, about four fifths seen once. Germline CDR1 and CDR2: SGHRS and YFSETQ. Trimming removed 4 bases from V and 3 bases from J; junction bases left unmatched: 7. This CDR3 region has 15 residues. Specimen: PBMCs. The gene calls are TRBV5-1 and TRBJ1-2; 9 nucleotides agree with TRBD1. This receptor was identified in a woman aged 35 to 49 in good health and CMV-seronegative. The CDR3, as DNA: TGCGCCAGCAGCCATCGAACAGGGGGCGACTATGGCTACACCTTC. This gives the protein CASSHRTGGDYGYTF.